These T cell receptor beta chains were read from a single sample in a study of cytomegalovirus exposure and HLA in healthy donors. Clones were read by immunoSEQ multiplex PCR, and TCRdb kept only the in-frame ones, dropping some. The sample has about 160,000 clones. Sequences were obtained from PBMCs. The receptors were sampled from a woman aged 55-75 years in good health and CMV-seronegative. Each CDR3 is given with its conserved first and last residue. D genes are given only for firm matches.

V,J,D,DNA,CDR3
TRBV6-6,TRBJ2-7,.,TGTGCCAGCGGGCAGGGTCCCTACGAGCAGTACTTC,CASGQGPYEQYF
TRBV10-2,TRBJ2-2,.,TGCGCCAGCAGTGAGAACATTTTAAGAGCGGCCGCGAACACCGGGGAGCTGTTTTTT,CASSENILRAAANTGELFF
TRBV9,TRBJ2-3,.,TGTGCCAGCAGCCCCCGTGGGGGCAGGGATACGCAGTATTTT,CASSPRGGRDTQYF
TRBV2,TRBJ1-1,.,TGTGCCAGCAGTGAAGCAGAGGCGACTGAGGCTTTCTTT,CASSEAEATEAFF
TRBV9,TRBJ1-5,TRBD1,TGTGCCAGCAGCGCCTACCGGGACAGCGACTTGCTTAATCAGCCCCAGCATTTT,CASSAYRDSDLLNQPQHF
TRBV6-5,TRBJ2-7,TRBD1,TGTGCCAGCAGGGACAGGGGCTTTGACTACGAGCAGTACTTC,CASRDRGFDYEQYF
TRBV19,TRBJ2-3,TRBD1,TGTGCCAGTAGTGAGAGGGGGGGACAGGGGCCAGATACGCAGTATTTT,CASSERGGQGPDTQYF
TRBV5-1,TRBJ1-2,TRBD1,TGCGCCAGCAGGCCGGGACAGGGAAGATATGGCTACACCTTC,CASRPGQGRYGYTF
TRBV5-1,TRBJ1-4,.,TGCGCCAGCAGCCGGACCGGGCAAGAGGGTGAAAAACTGTTTTTT,CASSRTGQEGEKLFF
TRBV9,TRBJ1-4,.,TGTGCCAGCAGCGTCCAGGGTCAGCTTAATGAAAAACTGTTTTTT,CASSVQGQLNEKLFF
TRBV13,TRBJ2-2,.,TGTGCCAGCAGCTTAAAAGCCAAGAACACCGGGGAGCTGTTTTTT,CASSLKAKNTGELFF
TRBV10-3,TRBJ1-2,.,TGTGCCATCAGTGGTAACAGTAACTATGGCTACACCTTC,CAISGNSNYGYTF
TRBV6-6,TRBJ2-2,.,TGTGCTAGCAGAAAAGGACAGACCATCACCGGGGAGCTGTTTTTT,CASRKGQTITGELFF
TRBV25-1,TRBJ2-7,.,TGTGCCAGCAGTGCCCTATCCATTGGCGAGCAGTACTTC,CASSALSIGEQYF
TRBV5-1,TRBJ2-3,.,TGCGCCAGCAGCTTAGGACAGTACACAGATACGCAGTATTTT,CASSLGQYTDTQYF
TRBV5-1,TRBJ2-7,.,TGCGCCAGCAGCTTTTCATCTGGGCCCGAGTACGAGCAGTACTTC,CASSFSSGPEYEQYF
TRBV2,TRBJ1-6,TRBD1,TGTGCCAGCGGAGACAGGGGTCATAATTCACCCCTCCACTTT,CASGDRGHNSPLHF
TRBV4-1,TRBJ2-1,TRBD1,TGCGCCAGCAGCCAACAGACAGGGGGCAGCTACAATGAGCAGTTCTTC,CASSQQTGGSYNEQFF
TRBV7-3,TRBJ2-3,TRBD2,TGTGCCAGCAGCTCGACTAGCGACGGGGATACGCAGTATTTT,CASSSTSDGDTQYF
TRBV7-2,TRBJ1-1,.,TGTGCCAGCAGCCGTCTCTATCGGGACACTGAAGCTTTCTTT,CASSRLYRDTEAFF
TRBV10-2,TRBJ2-3,TRBD2,TGCGCCAGCAGTGAGTCGGCGGGAGGGGAGGCAGATACGCAGTATTTT,CASSESAGGEADTQYF
TRBV28,TRBJ2-1,TRBD1,TGTGCCAGCGGCAAGGACAGGGCGGATGAGCAGTTCTTC,CASGKDRADEQFF
TRBV18,TRBJ1-5,TRBD1,TGTGCCAGCTCACTCAACAGGGGCGGCAATCAGCCCCAGCATTTT,CASSLNRGGNQPQHF
TRBV9,TRBJ1-6,.,TGTGCCAGCAGCTACACAGGGACCAATTCACCCCTCCACTTT,CASSYTGTNSPLHF
TRBV5-4,TRBJ2-5,.,TGTGCCAGCAGCTTTCTGGGATCCGGGGCCCAGTACTTC,CASSFLGSGAQYF
TRBV10-1,TRBJ2-7,TRBD2,TGCGCCAGCAGTGAGTTAAGAAGCGGGAGTAGGTACGAGCAGTACTTC,CASSELRSGSRYEQYF
TRBV11-2,TRBJ2-7,.,TGTGCCAGCAGCGCGGGCGGCGAAAACTACGAGCAGTACTTC,CASSAGGENYEQYF
TRBV7-9,TRBJ1-6,TRBD1,TGTGCCAGCAGCTTAGTCGTTACAGGGGGAGAACCCCTCCACTTT,CASSLVVTGGEPLHF
TRBV7-3,TRBJ2-5,TRBD1,TGTGCCAGCAGCCGGACAGGGGGGGAGACCCAGTACTTC,CASSRTGGETQYF